This T cell receptor beta chain came from a study of T cells after yellow fever vaccination. TCRdb reprocessed the 5' RACE reads with MiXCR, giving one entry per CDR3 protein. The sample contains roughly 63,000 distinct CDR3 sequences, 7.4% of which appear only once. Trimming removed 4 bases at V and 4 bases at J, with 13 bases between. Germline V gives CDR1 PRHDT, CDR2 FYEKMQ (reference sequence). This CDR3 has 14 amino acids. The chain uses TRBV13 and TRBJ1-2, with D possibly being TRBD1 (5 bases). This receptor was obtained from a man between 25 and 39 years old who received the YFV17D yellow fever vaccine. Sequenced material: CD8+ T cells sorted from PBMCs, taken 15 days after the yellow fever booster vaccination. CDR3 protein: CASSSEATGYGYTF. The CDR3 DNA reads TGTGCCAGCAGCTCCGAGGCTACAGGCTATGGCTACACCTTC.